The next 9 T cell receptor beta chains were all read from a single sample in a study of T cells in Graves' hyperthyroidism and ophthalmopathy. Using RNA transcripts as the source, TCR beta CDR3 regions were amplified. The primer set for the first-round RT-PCR of the TCR CDR3 was HTBI. TCRdb re-called the multiplex PCR reads through MiXCR, storing one row per CDR3 protein. The data contain 250,000 to 300,000 distinct CDR3 sequences, about 14% of them singletons. Sequences were obtained from blood. The receptor set was obtained from a woman aged 40 to 50 with Graves' hyperthyroidism that later progressed to Graves' ophthalmopathy.

The chain is built from TRBV3-1 and TRBJ1-4; D is possibly TRBD1 (5 bases). Germline values: CDR1 LGHDT, CDR2 YNNKEL (reference sequence). V was trimmed by 5 bases and J by 7 bases, leaving 17 bases between them. The CDR3 runs 15 residues. This CDR3 is CASSFHGTGGEKLFF. The CDR3 region has the DNA TGTGCCAGCAGCTTCCACGGGACGGGAGGTGAAAAACTGTTTTTT.

This clonotype was recorded at least ten times. This sequence joins TRBV7-9 and TRBJ2-3; D uncertain. The CDR3 is made up of 15 amino acids. CDR1 is SEHNR and CDR2 is FQNEAQ in the germline V gene (reference sequence). Trimming cost V 2 bases and J 4 bases, with 13 bases left between them. The CDR3 is CASSLRGFLSDTQYF. The CDR3 nucleotides are TGTGCCAGCAGCTTAAGAGGATTTTTGTCAGATACGCAGTATTTT.

At least ten counts were recorded for this clonotype. The chain has TRBV12-3 or TRBV12-4 and TRBJ1-4; D remains unclear. Trimming took 6 bases from V and 8 from J, leaving 16 bases between them. There are 14 residues in the CDR3. The CDR3 bases are TGTGCCAGCAGCGTCCGGCGTTTTCGAGAAAAACTGTTTTTT. Translated: CASSVRRFREKLFF.

This clonotype was recorded many times. The chain uses TRBV2 and TRBJ2-3, with 7 positions matching TRBD2. Unmatched junction bases numbered 7, after V lost 10 bases and J lost 0 bases. This CDR3 region has 14 residues. The germline gives CDR1 SNHLY, CDR2 FYNNEI. CDR3 in amino acids: CANVAGHSTDTQYF. CDR3 DNA sequence: TGTGCCAACGTAGCGGGTCATAGCACAGATACGCAGTATTTT.

Of note for this clonotype: This may be a read error, as it is one base from a much larger clone. The J gene is TRBJ2-7, the V gene TRBV28; 11 nucleotides match TRBD1. This CDR3 comprises 16 residues. CDR1 and CDR2 from the germline V gene are MDHEN and SYDVKM. CDR3 coding DNA: TGTGCCGGCAGGGCCCCCTTGGGACAGGGGGTCCACGAGCAGTACTTC. Amino acid sequence: CAGRAPLGQGVHEQYF.

This clonotype was detected ten times or more. This chain joins TRBV7-8 and TRBJ2-7, with TRBD2 matching 7 bases. CDR1 is SGHVS and CDR2 is FQNEAQ in the germline V gene. CDR3 length: 14 amino acids. The V segment lost 2 bases and the J segment 4 bases; nucleotides outside the gene matches: 5. The CDR3 DNA sequence: TGTGCCAGCAGCTTAACGGGAGGAATGTACGAGCAGTACTTC. Protein product: CASSLTGGMYEQYF.

This clonotype was seen repeatedly, ten times or more. The chain combines TRBV18 with TRBJ2-5; D perhaps matches TRBD1 (6 bases). The V and J ends lost 6 bases and 4 bases respectively, with 18 bases between them. Germline CDR1 KGHSH, CDR2 LQKENI. This CDR3 is 15 amino acids long. The CDR3: CASSEVGGEGETQYF. The CDR3 bases are TGTGCCAGCTCGGAGGTAGGGGGAGAAGGAGAGACCCAGTACTTC.

This clonotype was seen more than once but under ten times. The chain recombines TRBV20-1 with TRBJ2-7; D gene unclear. This CDR3 is 14 amino acids long. Deletions cut 0 bases from V and 3 bases from J, with 12 bases between. Germline-derived CDR1 and CDR2 are DFQATT and SNEGSKA (reference sequence). For the CDR3, the DNA is TGCAGTGCTAGAGATCTATCTAGATTCTACGAGCAGTACTTC. It yields the protein CSARDLSRFYEQYF.

This clonotype was picked up many times. The chain employs TRBV7-9 and TRBJ1-5; D might be TRBD1 (5 bases). The CDR3 sequence is 16 residues long. V lost 1 base and J 0 bases, leaving 10 bases between the germline ends. From germline, CDR1 is SEHNR and CDR2 FQNEAQ (reference sequence). CDR3 protein: CASSLGEQDSNQPQHF. The DNA of the CDR3 is TGTGCCAGCAGCTTAGGAGAACAGGATAGCAATCAGCCCCAGCATTTT.